The count of the clone carrying this T cell receptor (beta chain) is one. J was trimmed by 5 bases and V by 4 bases; bases with no gene match: 10. Looked up from germline, CDR1 is MNHEY and CDR2 is SVGEGT. The CDR3 is made up of 15 amino acids. This specimen belongs to a study of control samples from healthy donors and cancer patients. Assay: immunoSEQ multiplex PCR; the TCRdb copy retains only in-frame clones and omits some. The data contain 150,000 to 200,000 clones, 85% to 95% of them seen just once; the ten biggest clones take up 7.5% to 8.5%. This chain uses TRBV6-2 or TRBV6-3 with TRBJ1-1, with TRBD1 identical over 7 bases. The sequencing sample was made of blood. The TCR was taken from a woman aged 40 to 49 in good health. This chain's CDR3 is CASSSSRGGNTEAFF. CDR3 sequence (DNA): TGTGCCAGCAGTTCGTCCAGGGGGGGAAATACTGAAGCTTTCTTT.